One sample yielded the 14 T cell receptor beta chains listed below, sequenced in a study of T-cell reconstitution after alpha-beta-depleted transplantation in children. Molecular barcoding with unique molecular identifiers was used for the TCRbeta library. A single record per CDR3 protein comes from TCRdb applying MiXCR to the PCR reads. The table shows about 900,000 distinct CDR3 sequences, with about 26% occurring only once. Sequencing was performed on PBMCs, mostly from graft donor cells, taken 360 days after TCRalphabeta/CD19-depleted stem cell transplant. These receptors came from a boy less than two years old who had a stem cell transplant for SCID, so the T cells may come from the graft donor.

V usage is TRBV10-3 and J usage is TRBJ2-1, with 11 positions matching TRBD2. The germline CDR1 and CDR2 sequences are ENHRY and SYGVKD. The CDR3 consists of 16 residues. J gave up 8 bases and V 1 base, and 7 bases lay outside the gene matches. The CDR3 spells CAISELTSGGIYEQFF. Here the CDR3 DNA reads TGTGCCATCAGTGAGTTAACTAGCGGGGGTATCTATGAGCAGTTCTTC.

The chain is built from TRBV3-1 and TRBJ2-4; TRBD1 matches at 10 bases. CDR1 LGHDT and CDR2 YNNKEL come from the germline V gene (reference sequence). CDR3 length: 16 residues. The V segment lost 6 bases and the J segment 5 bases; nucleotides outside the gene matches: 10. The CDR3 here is CASRPRAGTGENIQYF. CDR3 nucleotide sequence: TGTGCCAGCAGACCCCGAGCCGGGACAGGGGAAAACATTCAGTACTTC.

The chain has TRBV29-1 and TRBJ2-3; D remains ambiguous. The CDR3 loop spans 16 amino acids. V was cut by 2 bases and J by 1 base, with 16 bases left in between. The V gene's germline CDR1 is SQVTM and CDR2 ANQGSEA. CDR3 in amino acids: CSVESWSQARTDTQYF. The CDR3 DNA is TGCAGCGTTGAATCTTGGAGCCAGGCGCGCACAGATACGCAGTATTTT.

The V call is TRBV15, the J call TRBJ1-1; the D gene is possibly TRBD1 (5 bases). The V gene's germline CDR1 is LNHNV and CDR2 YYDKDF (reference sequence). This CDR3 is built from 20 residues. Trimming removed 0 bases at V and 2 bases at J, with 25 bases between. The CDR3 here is CATSRDHGAEQAPLNTEAFF. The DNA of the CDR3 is TGTGCCACCAGCAGAGATCACGGGGCGGAACAGGCACCACTCAACACTGAAGCTTTCTTT.

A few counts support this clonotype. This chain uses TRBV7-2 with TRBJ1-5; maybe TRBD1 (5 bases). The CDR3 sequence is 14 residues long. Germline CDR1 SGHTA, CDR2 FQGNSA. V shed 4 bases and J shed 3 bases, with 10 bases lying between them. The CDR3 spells CASSSEGFNQPQHF. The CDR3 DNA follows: TGTGCCAGCAGCTCTGAGGGGTTCAATCAGCCCCAGCATTTT.

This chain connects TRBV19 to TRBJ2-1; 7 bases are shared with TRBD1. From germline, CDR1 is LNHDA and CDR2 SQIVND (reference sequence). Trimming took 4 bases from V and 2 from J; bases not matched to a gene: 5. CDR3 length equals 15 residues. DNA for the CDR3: TGTGCCAGTAGTAAACTCAGGGGGACCTACAATGAGCAGTTCTTC. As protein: CASSKLRGTYNEQFF.

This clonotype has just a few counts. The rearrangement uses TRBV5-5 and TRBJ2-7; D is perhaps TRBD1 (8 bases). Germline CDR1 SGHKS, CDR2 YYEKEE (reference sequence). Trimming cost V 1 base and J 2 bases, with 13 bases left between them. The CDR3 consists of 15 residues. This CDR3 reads CASSLLQGGTYEQYF. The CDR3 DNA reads TGTGCCAGCAGCTTGCTACAGGGGGGGACCTACGAGCAGTACTTC.

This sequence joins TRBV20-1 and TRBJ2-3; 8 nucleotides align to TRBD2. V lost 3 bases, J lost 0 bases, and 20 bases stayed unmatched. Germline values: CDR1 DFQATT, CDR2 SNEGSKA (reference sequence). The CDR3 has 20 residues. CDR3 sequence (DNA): TGCAGTGCTAGTGGCTTCCGGGGACTAGAAATCTCAACTAGCACAGATACGCAGTATTTT. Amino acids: CSASGFRGLEISTSTDTQYF.

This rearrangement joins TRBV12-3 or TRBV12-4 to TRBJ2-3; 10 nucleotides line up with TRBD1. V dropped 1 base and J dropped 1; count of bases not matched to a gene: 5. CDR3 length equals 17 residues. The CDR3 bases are TGTGCCAGCAGTTTAGTGACAGGGGGCGCCGGCACAGATACGCAGTATTTT. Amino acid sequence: CASSLVTGGAGTDTQYF.

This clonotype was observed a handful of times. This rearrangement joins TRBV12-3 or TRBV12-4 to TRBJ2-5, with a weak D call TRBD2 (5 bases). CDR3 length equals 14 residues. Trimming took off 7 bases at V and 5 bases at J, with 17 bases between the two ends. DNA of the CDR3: TGTGCCAGCACCTCCGGGAAGGAAGGGGAGACCCAGTACTTC. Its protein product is CASTSGKEGETQYF.

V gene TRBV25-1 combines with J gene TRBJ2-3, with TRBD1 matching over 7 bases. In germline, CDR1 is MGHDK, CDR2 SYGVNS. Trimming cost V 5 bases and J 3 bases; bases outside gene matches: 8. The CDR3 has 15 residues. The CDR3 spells CASSPGQLLTDTQYF. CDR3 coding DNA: TGTGCCAGCAGTCCGGGACAGCTTTTAACAGATACGCAGTATTTT. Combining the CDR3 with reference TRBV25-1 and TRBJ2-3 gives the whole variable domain EADIYQTPRYLVIGTGKKITLECSQTMGHDKMYWYQQDPGMELHLIHYSYGVNSTEKGDLSSESTVSRIRTEHFPLTLESARPSHTSQYLCASSPGQLLTDTQYFGPGTRLTVL.

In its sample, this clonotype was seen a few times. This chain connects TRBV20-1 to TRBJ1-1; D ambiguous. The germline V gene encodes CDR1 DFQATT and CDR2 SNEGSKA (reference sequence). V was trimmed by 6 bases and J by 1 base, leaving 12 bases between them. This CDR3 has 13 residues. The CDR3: CSARGGWNTEAFF. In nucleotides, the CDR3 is TGCAGTGCCCGAGGTGGGTGGAACACTGAAGCTTTCTTT.

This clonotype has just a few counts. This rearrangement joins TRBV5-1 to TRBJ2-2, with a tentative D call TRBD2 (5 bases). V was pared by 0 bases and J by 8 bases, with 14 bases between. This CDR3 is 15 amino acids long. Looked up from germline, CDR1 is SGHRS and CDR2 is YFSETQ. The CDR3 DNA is TGCGCCAGCAGCTTGGCCGAGGGCGCTCCGGGGGAGCTGTTTTTT. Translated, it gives CASSLAEGAPGELFF.

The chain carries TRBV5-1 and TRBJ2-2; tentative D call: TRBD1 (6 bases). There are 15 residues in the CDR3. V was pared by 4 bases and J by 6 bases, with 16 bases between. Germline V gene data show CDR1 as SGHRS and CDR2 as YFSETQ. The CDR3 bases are TGCGCCAGCAGCCCTGGGACATTCAACGCCGGGGAGCTGTTTTTT. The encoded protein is CASSPGTFNAGELFF.